Presented here are 10 T cell receptor beta chains from one specimen sequenced in a study of OX40 agonist ivuxolimab in advanced cancers. Receptors were amplified or captured by the immunoSEQ multiplex PCR assay. TCRdb holds this immuneACCESS table with in-frame rearrangements only. Some clones are missing; in checked studies, unresolved V genes explain under half, and the rest has no known cause. The sample contains more than 50,000 clones, 75% to 85% of them found a single time. The top ten constitute around 2.5% of the sample. This material consisted of CD4+ or CD8+ T cells sorted from blood, taken in a trial of the OX40 agonist ivuxolimab. Source of these receptors: an adult with an advanced solid tumor such as melanoma, head and neck, liver or kidney cancer.

The chain recombines TRBV6-1 with TRBJ1-1; a weak D match, TRBD1 (5 bases). This CDR3 spans 16 amino acids. With 0 bases removed from V and 8 bases from J, the gap between germline ends came to 19 bases. Looked up from germline, CDR1 is MNHNS and CDR2 is SASEGT. The CDR3 spells CASSEATAWGGIEAFF. In DNA form, the CDR3 reads TGTGCCAGCAGTGAAGCGACAGCTTGGGGAGGAATAGAAGCTTTCTTT.

This chain joins TRBV15 and TRBJ1-5; TRBD1 agrees at 8 bases. CDR1 and CDR2 (germline): LNHNV, YYDKDF (reference sequence). The ends lost 0 bases at V and 7 bases at J; junction bases unmatched: 11. CDR3 length: 17 amino acids. The CDR3 sequence is CATSRDRGRTGWQPQHF. The DNA of the CDR3 is TGTGCCACCAGCAGAGATCGGGGTCGGACAGGGTGGCAGCCCCAGCATTTT.

The chain has TRBV6-1 and TRBJ2-7; 7 nucleotides match TRBD1. The trim removed 4 bases at V and 6 bases at J, leaving 9 bases unmatched. The CDR3 runs 14 residues. Germline-derived CDR1 and CDR2 are MNHNS and SASEGT. This chain's CDR3 is CASSGLTGLAEQYF. CDR3 sequence (DNA): TGTGCCAGCAGTGGCCTGACAGGGTTGGCCGAGCAGTACTTC.

The chain couples TRBV9 to TRBJ2-5, with D maybe TRBD2 (5 bases). Germline V gives CDR1 SGDLS, CDR2 YYNGEE. This CDR3 has 14 amino acids. Trimming stripped 4 bases from V and 5 bases from J, with 15 bases between. CDR3 sequence reads: CASSFHGSGETQYF. CDR3 DNA: TGTGCCAGCAGCTTCCACGGGTCGGGGGAGACCCAGTACTTC.

J is TRBJ2-5 and V is TRBV28, with 10 bases matching TRBD1. Germline V gene data show CDR1 as MDHEN and CDR2 as SYDVKM. After removal of 2 bases from V and 5 bases from J, the junction contained 5 bases not matched to a gene. This CDR3 spans 15 amino acids. CDR3 nucleotides: TGTGCCAGCAGTTTAGGGACAGGGGTTATGGAGACCCAGTACTTC. Translation: CASSLGTGVMETQYF.

This clone is a singleton in its sample. J is TRBJ2-7 and V is TRBV7-9; no reliable D call. Looked up from germline, CDR1 is SEHNR and CDR2 is FQNEAQ (reference sequence). V was clipped by 1 base and J by 2 bases, with 9 bases between them. This CDR3 comprises 14 residues. The CDR3 DNA reads as TGTGCCAGCAGCTTAGGGCACGGAGCCTACGAGCAGTACTTC. It encodes CASSLGHGAYEQYF. Full variable domain (outside the CDR3, taken from reference TRBV7-9 and TRBJ2-7): DTGVSQNPRHKITKRGQNVTFRCDPISEHNRLYWYRQTLGQGPEFLTYFQNEAQLEKSRLLSDRFSAERPKGSFSTLEIQRTEQGDSAMYLCASSLGHGAYEQYFGPGTRLTVT.

The chain links TRBV7-9 to TRBJ1-2; 11 nucleotides match TRBD1. V was pared by 5 bases and J by 5 bases, with 4 bases of the junction left unmatched. The CDR3 is 14 amino acids. Germline V gene data show CDR1 as SEHNR and CDR2 as FQNEAQ (reference sequence). CDR3 sequence: CASSLGQGGYGYTF. CDR3 sequence (DNA): TGTGCCAGCAGCCTGGGACAGGGGGGTTATGGCTACACCTTC.

This clone was seen a few times. The chain links TRBV5-1 to TRBJ2-2; D remains unclear. Germline V gene sequence: CDR1 SGHRS, CDR2 YFSETQ. The CDR3 totals 19 residues. With 0 bases removed from V and 3 bases from J, the gap between germline ends came to 21 bases. The CDR3 reads CASSLGWVGRLRYTGELFF. The CDR3 coding sequence is TGCGCCAGCAGCTTGGGCTGGGTTGGGCGTTTACGATACACCGGGGAGCTGTTTTTT. The full variable domain, rest sourced from reference TRBV5-1 and TRBJ2-2, is KAGVTQTPRYLIKTRGQQVTLSCSPISGHRSVSWYQQTPGQGLQFLFEYFSETQRNKGNFPGRFSGRQFSNSRSEMNVSTLELGDSALYLCASSLGWVGRLRYTGELFFGEGSRLTVL.

The chain combines TRBV4-3 with TRBJ1-2; no firm D call. The CDR3 sequence is 16 residues long. The germline V gene encodes CDR1 LGHNA and CDR2 YSLEER. Trimming removed 1 base from V and 4 bases from J, with 16 bases in between. The CDR3 loop reads CASSQAPGQLGYGYTF. CDR3 sequence (DNA): TGCGCCAGCAGCCAAGCCCCTGGGCAGTTGGGCTATGGCTACACCTTC.

This clone was seen just once. DNA for the CDR3: TGTGCCAGCAGTTCTCCAGGGGGCGATGAGACCCAGTACTTC. The encoded protein is CASSSPGGDETQYF. The chain is built from TRBV28 and TRBJ2-5; 8 nucleotides align to TRBD1. Germline CDR1 MDHEN, CDR2 SYDVKM. Trimming cost V 4 bases and J 5 bases; bases outside gene matches: 6. The CDR3 has 14 amino acids.